This record concerns one T cell receptor (beta chain) sequence. Its specificity is not known. Donors likely had unrecorded immune exposures despite being nominally healthy when sampled. The data were taken from a study of cytomegalovirus exposure and HLA in healthy donors. Study-level points and caveats: As a later analysis showed, several of the most significant clusters appeared to be linked to common viral pathogens. When analyzed later, a missense DCLRE1C variant was found to be linked to TCR beta V- and J-gene trimming. Reported performance of the classifier showed diagnosis of cytomegalovirus status with high specificity and sensitivity.

V trimming: 7 bases; J trimming: 7 bases; junction bases outside the gene matches: 10. This CDR3 is built from 14 residues. CDR1 and CDR2 from the germline V gene are SQVTM and ANQGSEA. PCR amplification relied on 60 Vbeta primers (plus 13 Jbeta primers). Using immunoSEQ multiplex PCR, the repertoire was profiled, and TCRdb retains in-frame clones only, with some absent. The table includes about 180,000 clones, roughly 79% detected once. The receptor was isolated from a man in his forties in good health and CMV-seropositive. The chain links TRBV29-1 to TRBJ1-5; 10 bases fit TRBD1. Sequencing was performed on PBMCs. CDR3 bases: TGCAGCGCCGGACAGGGGGGGTCCGGGCAGCCCCAGCATTTT. Translation: CSAGQGGSGQPQHF.